These 20 T cell receptor beta chains were sequenced from one sample in a study of cytomegalovirus exposure and HLA in healthy donors. The PCR contained 60 Vbeta and 13 Jbeta primers. Assay used: immunoSEQ multiplex PCR; TCRdb lists only in-frame clones, some missing. The table includes around 110,000 clones, roughly 80% detected once. The sample consisted of PBMCs. These receptors originate from a man aged 40-55 years in good health and CMV-seronegative.

The CDR3, as DNA: TGTGCCAGCAGCTGGGCACTGCGGGGGGGCATGGACATTCAGTACTTC. Its protein product is CASSWALRGGMDIQYF. The chain is built from TRBV5-5 and TRBJ2-4; 9 bases align to TRBD2. Trimming removed 3 bases from V and 8 bases from J; junction bases left unmatched: 12. CDR3 length: 16 amino acids. Germline CDR1 and CDR2: SGHKS and YYEKEE (reference sequence).

The count of this clone is one. V and J are TRBV5-5 and TRBJ1-1; 8 nucleotides agree with TRBD1. V was clipped by 4 bases and J by 8 bases; unmatched bases: 19. The CDR3 is 17 residues long. Germline CDR1 SGHKS, CDR2 YYEKEE (reference sequence). CDR3: CASSQTGTDRGRGEAFF. Written as DNA, the CDR3 is TGTGCCAGCAGCCAGACCGGGACAGACAGGGGCCGGGGGGAAGCTTTCTTT.

This rearrangement joins TRBV10-2 to TRBJ1-2; D gene uncertain. Trimming left V 2 bases short and J 1 base short, with 11 bases between. Germline V gene sequence: CDR1 WSHSY, CDR2 SAAADI. CDR3 size: 15 residues. The CDR3 nucleotides are TGCGCCAGCAGTGAGGTACAGCCCCTTAACTATGGCTACACCTTC. Its translation: CASSEVQPLNYGYTF.

This chain joins TRBV7-7 and TRBJ2-5, with 10 bases fitting TRBD2. With V trimmed by 6 bases and J by 3 bases, 7 bases remained unmatched. The CDR3 has 15 amino acids. Germline V gives CDR1 SSHAT, CDR2 FNYEAQ (reference sequence). The DNA of the CDR3 is TGTGCCAGCAGACCCAGCGGGGGGGCAAAAGAGACCCAGTACTTC. It is translated as CASRPSGGAKETQYF.

This chain connects TRBV28 to TRBJ1-4, with a weak D call TRBD1 (5 bases). The germline V gene encodes CDR1 MDHEN and CDR2 SYDVKM. Trimming shortened V by 5 bases and J by 4 bases, and 11 bases separated the two germline ends. The CDR3 is 14 residues long. The CDR3 coding sequence is TGTGCCAGCAGTCTCCAGGGACTTAATGAAAAACTGTTTTTT. It translates to CASSLQGLNEKLFF.

V usage is TRBV7-9 and J usage is TRBJ2-1, with TRBD2 identical over 8 bases. CDR1 SEHNR and CDR2 FQNEAQ come from the germline V gene (reference sequence). The length of the CDR3 is 14 residues. V shed 2 bases, J shed 5 bases, and the junction held 2 bases outside the gene matches. Written as DNA, the CDR3 is TGTGCCAGCAGCTTAAGCGGGGGACACAATGAGCAGTTCTTC. Its protein product is CASSLSGGHNEQFF.

J is TRBJ1-1 and V is TRBV27; D unclear. Germline loops: CDR1 MNHEY, CDR2 SMNVEV (reference sequence). The V end lost 6 bases, the J end lost 11 bases, and 19 bases lay between the germline ends. The CDR3 extends over 13 amino acids. CDR3 coding DNA: TGTGCCAGCAGCTCCGGGCGAGGGCGTCGGGCTTTCTTT. Translating gives CASSSGRGRRAFF.

V is TRBV6-5 and J is TRBJ2-7; 8 bases match TRBD1. The trim removed 4 bases at V and 3 bases at J, leaving 8 bases unmatched. The CDR3 contains 15 residues. The V gene's germline CDR1 is MNHEY and CDR2 SVGAGI. The CDR3 region is CASSFRETGGYEQYF. As DNA, the CDR3 is TGTGCCAGCAGTTTCCGGGAAACAGGGGGCTACGAGCAGTACTTC.

The rearrangement joins TRBV5-6 to TRBJ2-2; possibly TRBD2 for D (5 bases). The CDR3 contains 15 residues. Germline-derived CDR1 and CDR2 are SGHDT and YYEEEE. V dropped 0 bases and J dropped 3 bases, with 9 bases sitting between them. The CDR3 nucleotides are TGTGCCAGCAGCTTGGGAGGGTTTGACACCGGGGAGCTGTTTTTT. This translates into CASSLGGFDTGELFF.

The chain couples TRBV18 to TRBJ2-5; D is possibly TRBD1 (6 bases). The J call may be in error: the DNA end matches TRBJ2-7 better. Per the germline V gene, CDR1 is KGHSH and CDR2 is LQKENI. This CDR3 is 14 amino acids long. The CDR3 nucleotides are TGTGCCAGCTCACCGACGGACAGCTCCTACGAGCAGTACTTC. It is translated as CASSPTDSSYEQYF.

This chain joins TRBV29-1 and TRBJ2-5; TRBD1 agrees at 10 bases. The junction had 6 bases not matched to a gene; V was cut back by 3 bases and J by 2 bases. In germline, CDR1 is SQVTM, CDR2 ANQGSEA. The CDR3 runs to 15 residues. The chain's CDR3 is CSVEFGTGAQETQYF. The DNA of the CDR3 is TGCAGCGTTGAGTTCGGGACAGGGGCGCAAGAGACCCAGTACTTC.

J is TRBJ2-7 and V is TRBV6-4, with TRBD1 identical over 10 bases. Germline V lookup: CDR1 MRHNA, CDR2 SNTAGT. The J segment lost 2 bases and the V segment lost 5 bases, leaving 9 bases of the junction unmatched. This CDR3 spans 16 amino acids. The CDR3 DNA sequence: TGTGCCAGCAGTCCCAAAAGACAGGGGGCCCCCTACGAGCAGTACTTC. Its translation is CASSPKRQGAPYEQYF.

A single count supports this clone. The rearrangement joins TRBV7-9 to TRBJ2-7, with TRBD2 matching over 10 bases. The CDR3 covers 15 residues. V gave up 5 bases and J gave up 3 bases; unmatched junction bases: 7. Germline-derived CDR1 and CDR2 are SEHNR and FQNEAQ (reference sequence). The CDR3: CASSRPTSGVYEQYF. The CDR3 nucleotides read TGTGCCAGCAGCCGACCAACTAGCGGGGTCTACGAGCAGTACTTC.

This chain links TRBV19 with TRBJ1-3; no clear D gene. CDR1 and CDR2 from the germline V gene are LNHDA and SQIVND (reference sequence). The CDR3 loop spans 15 amino acids. The germline V and J ends were trimmed by 6 bases and 0 bases, with 12 bases remaining between them. Written as DNA, the CDR3 is TGTGCCAGTAGAGAACAGAAGTCCTCTGGAAACACCATATATTTT. This codes for CASREQKSSGNTIYF.

The CDR3 nucleotides are TGTGCCAGCAGCGGGAGGGGCGGGGACAATGAGCAGTTCTTC. This sequence encodes CASSGRGGDNEQFF. This chain uses TRBV5-4 with TRBJ2-1; TRBD2 aligns across 7 bases. This CDR3 region has 14 residues. Germline CDR1 SGHNT, CDR2 YYREEE (reference sequence). With V trimmed by 4 bases and J by 5 bases, 6 bases remained unmatched.

This chain uses TRBV18 with TRBJ2-7; possibly TRBD2 for D (5 bases). Germline V gives CDR1 KGHSH, CDR2 LQKENI. CDR3 length: 14 residues. Deletions cut 2 bases from V and 3 bases from J, with 11 bases between. The CDR3 sequence is CASSPVRTGYEQYF. DNA for the CDR3: TGTGCCAGCTCACCAGTTCGGACTGGCTACGAGCAGTACTTC.

This rearrangement joins TRBV19 to TRBJ1-6; the match to TRBD1 covers 7 bases. CDR3 length: 15 residues. Per germline, CDR1 LNHDA and CDR2 SQIVND (reference sequence). After removal of 3 bases from V and 5 bases from J, the junction contained 4 bases not matched to a gene. The CDR3 DNA sequence: TGTGCCAGTAGTATTACAGGGGCAGATAATTCACCCCTCCACTTT. Protein product: CASSITGADNSPLHF.

The J gene is TRBJ2-2, the V gene TRBV6-4; tentative D call: TRBD1 (6 bases). CDR3 length: 13 residues. V lost 3 bases, J lost 7 bases, and 9 bases lay in between. CDR1 and CDR2 from the germline V gene are MRHNA and SNTAGT. This chain's CDR3 is CASSDEDSGELFF. In nucleotides, the CDR3 is TGTGCCAGCAGTGATGAGGACAGCGGGGAGCTGTTTTTT.

This chain links TRBV6-5 with TRBJ1-6, with a possible D match to TRBD1 (6 bases). The CDR3 loop spans 15 amino acids. V was clipped by 2 bases and J by 7 bases, with 12 bases between them. The germline CDR1 and CDR2 sequences are MNHEY and SVGAGI. This chain's CDR3 is CASSYDGQRNSPLHF. The CDR3 DNA reads as TGTGCCAGCAGTTACGACGGACAGAGGAATTCACCCCTCCACTTT.

The rearrangement joins TRBV5-1 to TRBJ1-2; D unclear. Trimming cost V 0 bases and J 4 bases, with 4 bases left between them. The CDR3 contains 12 residues. Germline lookup yields CDR1 SGHRS and CDR2 YFSETQ. CDR3 sequence reads: CASSLDTYGYTF. In DNA form, the CDR3 reads TGCGCCAGCAGCTTGGACACCTATGGCTACACCTTC.